This TCR beta chain was retrieved from a study of cytomegalovirus exposure and HLA in healthy donors. Overall study findings and caveats: It was likely that a cluster of highly shared sequence variants was a sequencing artifact. Prior analysis indicated that the majority of TCR beta V segments exhibited productivity approximately 87% or approximately 30% of the time.

The study ran its PCR with 60 Vbeta and 13 Jbeta primers. Method: immunoSEQ multiplex PCR; TCRdb's copy keeps in-frame clones and lacks some. This sample yields some 57,000 clones, of which about 50% are seen a single time; approximately 12% belongs to the top ten. Trimming stripped 7 bases from V and 5 bases from J, with 15 bases between. CDR3 length: 13 amino acids. CDR1 and CDR2 (germline): MNHEY, SVGAGI. Regarding this clone: The antigen is not known.

The TCR originated in a human donor in good health. The chain joins TRBV6-5 to TRBJ2-7, with D possibly TRBD2 on 5 matching bases. The specimen sequenced was PBMCs. CDR3 sequence reads: CASMRLRANEQYF. In nucleotides, the CDR3 is TGTGCCAGCATGCGTCTGAGGGCCAACGAGCAGTACTTC.